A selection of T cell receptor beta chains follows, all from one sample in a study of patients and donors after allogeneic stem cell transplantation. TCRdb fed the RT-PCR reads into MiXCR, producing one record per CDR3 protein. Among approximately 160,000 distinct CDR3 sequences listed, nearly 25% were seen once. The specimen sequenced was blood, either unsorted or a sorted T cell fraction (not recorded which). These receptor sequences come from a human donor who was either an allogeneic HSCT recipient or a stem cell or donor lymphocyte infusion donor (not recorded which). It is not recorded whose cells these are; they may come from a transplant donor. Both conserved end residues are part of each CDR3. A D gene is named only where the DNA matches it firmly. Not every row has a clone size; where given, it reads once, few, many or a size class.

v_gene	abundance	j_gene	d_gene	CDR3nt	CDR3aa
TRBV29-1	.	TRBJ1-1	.	TGCAGCGTTTGGGCGGATGGTCAGGGGACTGAAGCTTTCTTT	CSVWADGQGTEAFF
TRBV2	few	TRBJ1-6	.	TGTGCCAGCACCTTCGACTCACCCCTCCACTTT	CASTFDSPLHF
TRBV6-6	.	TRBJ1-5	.	TGTGCCAGCAGTTACTCCGGGGATAGCAATCAGCCCCAGCATTTT	CASSYSGDSNQPQHF
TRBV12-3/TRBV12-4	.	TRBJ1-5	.	TGTGCCAGCAGTCCAGGACAAGCTAGCAATCAGCCCCAGCATTTT	CASSPGQASNQPQHF
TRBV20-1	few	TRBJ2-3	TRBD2	TGCAGTCTCGCCAGACTAGCGGGGGACCGAGATACGCAGTATTTT	CSLARLAGDRDTQYF
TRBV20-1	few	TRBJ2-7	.	TGCAGTGCTAGAGAGAGGACAGGTAGGCGGGAGTGGGCCTACGAGCAGTACTTC	CSARERTGRREWAYEQYF
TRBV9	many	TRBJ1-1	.	TGTGCCAGCAGCGCGAGGGACGGTGAAGCTTTCTTT	CASSARDGEAFF
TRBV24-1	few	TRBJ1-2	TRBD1	TGTGCCACCAGTGACCTGACAGGGTCGTATGGCTACACCTTC	CATSDLTGSYGYTF
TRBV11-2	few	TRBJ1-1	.	TGTGCCAGCAGCTTATTAGACAGTTACACTGAAGCTTTCTTT	CASSLLDSYTEAFF
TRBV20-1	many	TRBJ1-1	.	TGCAGTGCGGACGGGGCAACGGGGATGAACACTGAAGCTTTCTTT	CSADGATGMNTEAFF
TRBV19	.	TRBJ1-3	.	TGTGCCAGTAGCCGACCCGGAAAGGACACCATATATTTT	CASSRPGKDTIYF
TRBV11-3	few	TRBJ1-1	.	TGTGCCAGCAGCATCGGACCATCGGACACTGAAGCTTTCTTT	CASSIGPSDTEAFF
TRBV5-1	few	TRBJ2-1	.	TGCGCCAGCAGCTTGGGGCAGAAACCCTACAATGAGCAGTTCTTC	CASSLGQKPYNEQFF
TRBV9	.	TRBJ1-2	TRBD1	TGTGCCAGCAGCTCCCAGCGAGGGGGCGCTGGCTATGGCTACACCTTC	CASSSQRGGAGYGYTF
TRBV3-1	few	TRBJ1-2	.	TGTGCCAGCAGCCAAGGCCCCGCGAGGAGGGGACTTTTTGAAGATAACTATGGCTACACCTTC	CASSQGPARRGLFEDNYGYTF
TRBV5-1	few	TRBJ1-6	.	TGCGCCAGCAGCTTGGCCGTACAGCCCGGGAATTCACCCCTCCACTTT	CASSLAVQPGNSPLHF
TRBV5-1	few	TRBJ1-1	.	TGCGCCAGCAGCGAAGGACCGGTCCTGGAAGCTTTCTTT	CASSEGPVLEAFF
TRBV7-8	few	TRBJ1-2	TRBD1	TGTGCCAGCAGCTTCACAGGGGAGTTGGACTACACCTTC	CASSFTGELDYTF
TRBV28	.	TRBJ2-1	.	TGTGCCAGCAGTTTATCACCGGAGCCTAATCCGTCGCTGAGCTCCTACAATGAGCAGTTCTTC	CASSLSPEPNPSLSSYNEQFF
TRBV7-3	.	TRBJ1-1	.	TGTGCCAGCAGCTTAACGGGGCAGGTGGTTGGGGAGACTGAAGCTTTCTTT	CASSLTGQVVGETEAFF
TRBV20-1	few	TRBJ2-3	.	TGCAGTGCGAAACTGCGGGACTCCGTGACAGATACGCAGTATTTT	CSAKLRDSVTDTQYF
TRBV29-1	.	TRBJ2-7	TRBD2	TGCAGCATCAAACTAGCGGATACCTACGAGCAGTACTTC	CSIKLADTYEQYF
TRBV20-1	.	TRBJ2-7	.	TGCAGTGCTAGAGATTCGGCCAAGGGCTACGAGCAGTACTTC	CSARDSAKGYEQYF
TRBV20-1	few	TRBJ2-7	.	TGCAGTGCTAGAGGTGGACTACAATCCTACGAGCAGTACTTC	CSARGGLQSYEQYF
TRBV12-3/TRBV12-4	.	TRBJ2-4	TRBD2	TGTGCCAGCAGTTTTGGGCTAGCGGGAGAGAGGGACATTCAGTACTTC	CASSFGLAGERDIQYF
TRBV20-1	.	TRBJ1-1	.	TGCAGTGCGTCTCGGGTGGGCGGCACTGAAGCTTTCTTT	CSASRVGGTEAFF
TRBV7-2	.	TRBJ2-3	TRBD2	TGTGCCAGCAGCTTAGTAGCGGGCACTAGCACAGATACGCAGTATTTT	CASSLVAGTSTDTQYF
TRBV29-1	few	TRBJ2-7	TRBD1	TGCAGCGTTGGGACAGGGACCTACGAGCAGTACTTC	CSVGTGTYEQYF
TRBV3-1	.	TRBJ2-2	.	TGTGCCAGTACTCGCGGGTCGAACACCGGGGAGCTGTTTTTT	CASTRGSNTGELFF
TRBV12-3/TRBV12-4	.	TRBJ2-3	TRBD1	TGTGCCAGCAGTGGCGGGACAGGGAGGTTCACAGATACGCAGTATTTT	CASSGGTGRFTDTQYF
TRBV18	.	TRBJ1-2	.	TGTGCCAGCTCACAACCTTTCAGGGTCTCCTATGGCTACACCTTC	CASSQPFRVSYGYTF
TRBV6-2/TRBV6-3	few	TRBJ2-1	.	TGTGCCAGCAGTTACGCTCAGGGGTCGAGCTCCTACAATGAGCAGTTCTTC	CASSYAQGSSSYNEQFF
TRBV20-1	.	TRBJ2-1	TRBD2	TGCAGTGCTCCCCTCCGGACTAGGGACAATGAGCAGTTCTTC	CSAPLRTRDNEQFF
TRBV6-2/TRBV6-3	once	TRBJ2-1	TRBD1	TGTGCCAGCAGGAGGACAGGGGGAAACAATGAGCAGTTCTTC	CASRRTGGNNEQFF
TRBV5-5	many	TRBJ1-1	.	TGTGCCAGCAGCTTGCTTCCGGGCCCGGGGTGGACTGAAGCTTTCTTT	CASSLLPGPGWTEAFF
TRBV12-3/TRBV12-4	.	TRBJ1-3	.	TGTGCCAGCTCGAACCACCACAGAGTCTCTGGAAACACCATATATTTT	CASSNHHRVSGNTIYF
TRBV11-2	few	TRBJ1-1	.	TGTGCCAGCAGCTCCCTCAGGGTGAACACTGAAGCTTTCTTT	CASSSLRVNTEAFF
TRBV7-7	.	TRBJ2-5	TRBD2	TGTGCCAGCAGTGTAGCGGGGGGTGTGGAGACCCAGTACTTC	CASSVAGGVETQYF
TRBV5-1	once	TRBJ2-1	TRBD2	TGCGCCAGCACGGGACTAGCGGGAACCCATGGTGAGCAGTTCTTC	CASTGLAGTHGEQFF
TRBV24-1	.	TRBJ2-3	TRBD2	TGTGCCACCAGTGATTTCTGGGCTAGCGGGACCACAGATACGCAGTATTTT	CATSDFWASGTTDTQYF
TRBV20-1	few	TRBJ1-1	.	TGCAGTGCTAGCTTCAGAGAGAACACTGAAGCTTTCTTT	CSASFRENTEAFF
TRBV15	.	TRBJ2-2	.	TGTGCCACCAACGTGGGGGGTAGCGGAGACACCGGGGAGCTGTTTTTT	CATNVGGSGDTGELFF
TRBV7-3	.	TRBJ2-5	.	TGTGCCAGCAGCCCTACTCCGACAGTCCAAGAGACCCAGTACTTC	CASSPTPTVQETQYF
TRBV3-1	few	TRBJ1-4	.	TGTGCCAGCGCGCCCTTAGCAGGAAAACTGTTTTTT	CASAPLAGKLFF
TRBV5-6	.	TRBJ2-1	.	TGTGCCAGCAGCTTTGGCCAGAAGGGGAGCAATGAGCAGTTCTTC	CASSFGQKGSNEQFF
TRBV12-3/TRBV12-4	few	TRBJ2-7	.	TGTGCCAGCAGTTCCCTTTCCTACGAGCAGTACTTC	CASSSLSYEQYF